Below, 26 T cell receptor beta chains from the same sample are listed, as sequenced in a study of radiation and T cells in renal cell carcinoma (dated by TCRdb to 2020 to 2021). The library was built by means of the immunoSEQ multiplex PCR assay. TCRdb provides this immuneACCESS table in a form limited to in-frame rearrangements. Some clones are lacking; in checked studies, under half of them reflect an unresolved V gene, and why the rest are absent is not known. Present in this sample are around 100,000 clones, around 80% of which were seen just once. Roughly 7.9% of the sample is held by the ten biggest clonotypes. Per the publication, the time point label means: blood 4 weeks post-SBRT, at nephrectomy. The treatment or condition tag for this specimen amounts to: 15 Gy SBRT to primary tumor, nephrectomy 4 weeks later. The sequencing used blood, collected from a patient whose treatment included radiotherapy and nephrectomy. The source of these receptors is a man in his fifties or sixties with renal cell carcinoma.

This clone has just one count. V is TRBV6-5 and J is TRBJ2-7; tentatively, D is TRBD1 (6 bases). Germline V lookup: CDR1 MNHEY, CDR2 SVGAGI. This CDR3 is built from 15 residues. Trimming removed 4 bases from V and 1 base from J, with 14 bases in between. The CDR3 region is CASSSPGQGSYEQYF. The CDR3 DNA is TGTGCCAGCAGTTCTCCCGGGCAGGGGTCCTACGAGCAGTACTTC.

The chain employs TRBV5-6 and TRBJ1-5; perhaps TRBD1 as D (5 bases). Trimming pared 1 base from V and 6 bases from J, leaving 8 bases between. This CDR3 has 13 residues. CDR1 is SGHDT and CDR2 is YYEEEE in the germline V gene. DNA for the CDR3: TGTGCCAGCAGCTTGCTGGGGACTCAGCCCCAGCATTTT. Translating it yields CASSLLGTQPQHF. Using reference TRBV5-6 and TRBJ1-5 for the parts outside the CDR3, the full variable domain is DAGVTQSPTHLIKTRGQQVTLRCSPKSGHDTVSWYQQALGQGPQFIFQYYEEEERQRGNFPDRFSGHQFPNYSSELNVNALLLGDSALYLCASSLLGTQPQHFGDGTRLSIL.

This clone showed up just once. The chain recombines TRBV12-1 with TRBJ2-1; TRBD2, as called in the table, went unchecked against the DNA. TRBV12-1 is a pseudogene segment. The CDR3 has 11 amino acids. CDR3 amino acids: CASSPEGQGFF. CDR3 bases: TGTGCCAGCAGCCCCGAGGGCCAAGGGTTCTTC.

CDR3 amino acids: CASSPPRVTQPQHF. DNA for the CDR3: TGTGCCAGCAGCCCTCCCAGGGTCACTCAGCCCCAGCATTTT. The chain combines TRBV5-8 with TRBJ1-5, with D possibly matching TRBD1 (5 bases). The germline CDR1 and CDR2 sequences are SGHTS and YDEGEE. CDR3 size: 14 residues. Deletions cut 4 bases from V and 6 bases from J, with 14 bases between. Using reference TRBV5-8 and TRBJ1-5 for the parts outside the CDR3, the full variable domain is EAGVTQSPTHLIKTRGQQATLRCSPISGHTSVYWYQQALGLGLQFLLWYDEGEERNRGNFPPRFSGRQFPNYSSELNVNALELEDSALYLCASSPPRVTQPQHFGDGTRLSIL.

In the case of this clone: This specimen includes other DNA sequences encoding the same CDR3. The chain carries TRBV5-6 and TRBJ2-3; D perhaps matches TRBD1 (5 bases). From germline, CDR1 is SGHDT and CDR2 YYEEEE. V gave up 0 bases and J gave up 1 base, with 6 bases separating them. The CDR3 contains 14 residues. The CDR3 nucleotides read TGTGCCAGCAGCTTGGTGGGGCGCACAGATACGCAGTATTTT. Protein: CASSLVGRTDTQYF. Looking up the rest from reference TRBV5-6 and TRBJ2-3 gives the full variable domain: DAGVTQSPTHLIKTRGQQVTLRCSPKSGHDTVSWYQQALGQGPQFIFQYYEEEERQRGNFPDRFSGHQFPNYSSELNVNALLLGDSALYLCASSLVGRTDTQYFGPGTRLTVL.

The chain links TRBV4-1 to TRBJ2-1; TRBD2 agrees at 12 bases. V was pared by 3 bases and J by 4 bases, with 16 bases of the junction left unmatched. There are 20 residues in the CDR3. The germline gives CDR1 MGHRA, CDR2 YSYEKL. This chain's CDR3 is CASSQDQTSGSARGYNEQFF. DNA for the CDR3: TGCGCCAGCAGCCAGGACCAGACTAGCGGGAGTGCCCGGGGGTACAATGAGCAGTTCTTC.

This clone has just a few counts. The chain is built from TRBV19 and TRBJ2-6; TRBD1 matches at 11 bases. V trimming: 2 bases; J trimming: 0 bases; junction bases outside the gene matches: 9. CDR1 is LNHDA, CDR2 SQIVND, per germline (reference sequence). This CDR3 is built from 20 residues. CDR3 sequence (DNA): TGTGCCAGTAGTATATATGCCTGGACAGGGGGCTACTCTGGGGCCAACGTCCTGACTTTC. Residues: CASSIYAWTGGYSGANVLTF.

The chain is built from TRBV19 and TRBJ2-4; a weak D match, TRBD1 (5 bases). This CDR3 is built from 13 residues. Germline lookup yields CDR1 LNHDA and CDR2 SQIVND (reference sequence). Trimming pared 8 bases from V and 0 bases from J, leaving 8 bases between. CDR3 DNA sequence: TGTGCCAGTGTAGACAGAGCCAAAAACATTCAGTACTTC. Its protein is CASVDRAKNIQYF.

The chain combines TRBV25-1 with TRBJ1-4; a possible D gene is TRBD1 (5 bases). The CDR3 contains 15 residues. Germline CDR1 and CDR2: MGHDK and SYGVNS. Trimming took 6 bases from V and 7 from J, leaving 18 bases between them. The CDR3 loop reads CASSDRGGVGEKLFF. In DNA form, the CDR3 reads TGTGCCAGCAGCGACCGTGGGGGGGTAGGTGAAAAACTGTTTTTT.

J is TRBJ2-1 and V is TRBV5-1; D is undetermined. The V gene lost 0 bases and the J gene lost 9 bases, with 10 bases spanning the gap. The CDR3 covers 13 residues. Germline V gene lookup returns CDR1 SGHRS and CDR2 YFSETQ. The CDR3 DNA is TGCGCCAGCAGCTTGGCCGGAACTATTGAGCAGTTCTTC. Protein sequence: CASSLAGTIEQFF. The complete variable domain, with remaining parts taken from reference TRBV5-1 and TRBJ2-1, reads KAGVTQTPRYLIKTRGQQVTLSCSPISGHRSVSWYQQTPGQGLQFLFEYFSETQRNKGNFPGRFSGRQFSNSRSEMNVSTLELGDSALYLCASSLAGTIEQFFGPGTRLTVL.

The V gene is TRBV6-1, the J gene TRBJ1-3; D is possibly TRBD1 (5 bases). The germline V gene has CDR1 MNHNS and CDR2 SASEGT. The CDR3 spans 12 residues. V was cut by 7 bases and J by 2 bases, with 6 bases left in between. The CDR3 nucleotides are TGTGCCAGCAAGGGACCTGGAAACACCATATATTTT. Its protein product is CASKGPGNTIYF.

The chain joins TRBV20-1 to TRBJ1-2; no firm D call. Per the germline V gene, CDR1 is DFQATT and CDR2 is SNEGSKA (reference sequence). The V and J ends lost 3 bases and 8 bases respectively, with 4 bases between them. This CDR3 contains 9 residues. CDR3: CSASGGYTF. CDR3 coding DNA: TGCAGTGCTAGTGGGGGCTACACCTTC.

The J gene is TRBJ2-1, the V gene TRBV12-5; 9 bases fit TRBD2. The length of the CDR3 is 15 residues. CDR1 is LGHNT and CDR2 is FRNRAP in the germline V gene. V lost 4 bases to trimming and J lost 7 bases; unmatched junction nucleotides: 8. CDR3 sequence: CASGSLSGRWNEQFF. The CDR3 DNA is TGTGCTAGTGGTTCCCTTAGCGGGAGATGGAATGAGCAGTTCTTC.

There are a few counts of this clone. The rearrangement joins TRBV28 to TRBJ2-7; D gene uncertain. CDR3 length: 13 residues. Per the germline V gene, CDR1 is MDHEN and CDR2 is SYDVKM. V was cut by 5 bases and J by 2 bases, with 10 bases left in between. CDR3 sequence (DNA): TGTGCCAGCAGTCACGGTTCGACCTACGAGCAGTACTTC. This gives the protein CASSHGSTYEQYF. Combining the CDR3 with reference TRBV28 and TRBJ2-7 gives the whole variable domain DVKVTQSSRYLVKRTGEKVFLECVQDMDHENMFWYRQDPGLGLRLIYFSYDVKMKEKGDIPEGYSVSREKKERFSLILESASTNQTSMYLCASSHGSTYEQYFGPGTRLTVT.

This rearrangement joins TRBV10-3 to TRBJ2-1, with 8 bases fitting TRBD2. Germline V CDR1 and CDR2: ENHRY, SYGVKD. The ends lost 6 bases at V and 0 bases at J; junction bases unmatched: 4. CDR3 length: 15 residues. CDR3 DNA: TGTGCCATCAGAGTAAGCGGGAGCTCCTACAATGAGCAGTTCTTC. Its protein product is CAIRVSGSSYNEQFF.

The J gene is TRBJ1-2, the V gene TRBV19; 7 bases are a match to TRBD1. This CDR3 is built from 13 residues. Trimming cost V 5 bases and J 1 base; bases outside gene matches: 1. The germline gives CDR1 LNHDA, CDR2 SQIVND (reference sequence). CDR3 in DNA: TGTGCCAGTAGTGGGACAGTTAACTATGGCTACACCTTC. Protein product: CASSGTVNYGYTF.

The chain recombines TRBV19 with TRBJ2-2; TRBD2 matches at 7 bases. The CDR3 runs to 19 residues. CDR1 is LNHDA and CDR2 is SQIVND in the germline V gene (reference sequence). After removal of 0 bases from V and 2 bases from J, the junction contained 12 bases not matched to a gene. CDR3: CASSIDPSGHHRNTGELFF. The CDR3 nucleotides read TGTGCCAGTAGTATAGATCCTAGCGGCCACCACCGAAACACCGGGGAGCTGTTTTTT.

The gene calls are TRBV7-6 and TRBJ2-7; the D is unclear. The CDR3 contains 15 residues. Looked up from germline, CDR1 is SGHVS and CDR2 is FNYEAQ. V shed 2 bases and J shed 2 bases, with 13 bases lying between them. As DNA, the CDR3 is TGTGCCAGCAGCTTACGGGTTACTACTCCCTACGAGCAGTACTTC. Translation gives CASSLRVTTPYEQYF.

The gene calls are TRBV20-1 and TRBJ2-5, with D unresolved. The J call could be wrong; TRBJ2-7 is a better fit for the DNA end. Germline CDR1 and CDR2: DFQATT and SNEGSKA (reference sequence). The CDR3 covers 10 residues. Here the CDR3 reads CSAKKPEQYF. In DNA form, the CDR3 reads TGCAGTGCTAAAAAACCCGAGCAGTACTTC.

The chain employs TRBV7-2 and TRBJ2-7; 7 bases match TRBD2. V lost 2 bases and J lost 1; bases outside the gene matches: 11. The CDR3 spans 17 residues. CDR1 and CDR2 from the germline V gene are SGHTA and FQGNSA. This CDR3 reads CASSLTVTSPISYEQYF. The CDR3, as DNA: TGTGCCAGCAGCTTAACTGTGACTAGCCCGATTTCCTACGAGCAGTACTTC.

J is TRBJ1-3 and V is TRBV18; unclear D gene. Germline V lookup: CDR1 KGHSH, CDR2 LQKENI. This CDR3 contains 16 residues. V lost 4 bases and J 0 bases, leaving 13 bases between the germline ends. The CDR3 loop reads CASSLGGPNSGNTIYF. The CDR3 DNA is TGTGCCAGCTCACTGGGAGGGCCGAACTCTGGAAACACCATATATTTT.

The gene calls are TRBV5-4 and TRBJ2-1; TRBD2 matches 9 bases. This CDR3 is 16 amino acids long. V shed 0 bases and J 4 bases; nucleotides not matched to a gene: 5. The germline V gene encodes CDR1 SGHNT and CDR2 YYREEE (reference sequence). This CDR3 is CASSLDAGGDYNEQFF. CDR3 nucleotides: TGTGCCAGCAGCTTGGACGCGGGAGGGGATTACAATGAGCAGTTCTTC.

The chain recombines TRBV28 with TRBJ1-2; TRBD1 agrees at 7 bases. The germline V gene has CDR1 MDHEN and CDR2 SYDVKM. This CDR3 has 13 residues. V trimming: 1 base; J trimming: 5 bases; junction bases outside the gene matches: 1. CDR3 protein: CASSLLQGYGYTF. The CDR3 nucleotides read TGTGCCAGCAGTTTATTACAGGGGTATGGCTACACCTTC.

J is TRBJ1-4 and V is TRBV28, with TRBD1 identical over 10 bases. J lost 5 bases, V lost 11 bases, and 5 bases had no gene match. Germline CDR1 MDHEN, CDR2 SYDVKM. The length of the CDR3 is 13 residues. Written as DNA, the CDR3 is TGTGCCGGTCGGACAGGGGGGAATGAAAAACTGTTTTTT. The encoded protein is CAGRTGGNEKLFF.

V and J are TRBV7-8 and TRBJ1-2; D gene ambiguous. Germline CDR1 reads SGHVS; CDR2 reads FQNEAQ. The CDR3 runs to 13 residues. Trimming left V 5 bases short and J 3 bases short, with 10 bases between. CDR3 nucleotides: TGTGCCAGCAGCCAAAGGGTAGACTATGGCTACACCTTC. Translating gives CASSQRVDYGYTF.

The gene calls are TRBV5-6 and TRBJ2-7, with 9 bases that match TRBD1. V lost 5 bases and J lost 2; bases outside the gene matches: 8. This CDR3 region has 15 residues. Germline V lookup: CDR1 SGHDT, CDR2 YYEEEE. The CDR3 protein is CASRATGGTPYEQYF. CDR3 nucleotide sequence: TGTGCCAGCAGAGCGACAGGGGGAACCCCCTACGAGCAGTACTTC.